This T cell receptor (beta chain) is drawn from a study of memory CD8 T cells in hepatitis C reinfection. Libraries were prepared by immunoSEQ multiplex PCR; TCRdb keeps only in-frame clonotypes and omits some of them. The sample records some 50,000 clones, about 88% being singletons. Time point here: late/post reinfection, 12 to 24 weeks after detection. Sorted cells were sequenced directly ex vivo without any in vitro expansion. The germline gives CDR1 LNHDA, CDR2 SQIVND (reference sequence). The CDR3 spans 15 residues. Trimming removed 5 bases at V and 0 bases at J, with 14 bases between. The sequencing input was naive CD8+ T cells sorted from blood. This chain joins TRBV19 and TRBJ2-7; D perhaps matches TRBD1 (6 bases). This receptor was taken from a man younger than 30 with hepatitis C virus infection. The CDR3: CASSSAGDISYEQYF. The CDR3 DNA reads TGTGCCAGTAGTTCGGCTGGGGACATCTCCTACGAGCAGTACTTC.